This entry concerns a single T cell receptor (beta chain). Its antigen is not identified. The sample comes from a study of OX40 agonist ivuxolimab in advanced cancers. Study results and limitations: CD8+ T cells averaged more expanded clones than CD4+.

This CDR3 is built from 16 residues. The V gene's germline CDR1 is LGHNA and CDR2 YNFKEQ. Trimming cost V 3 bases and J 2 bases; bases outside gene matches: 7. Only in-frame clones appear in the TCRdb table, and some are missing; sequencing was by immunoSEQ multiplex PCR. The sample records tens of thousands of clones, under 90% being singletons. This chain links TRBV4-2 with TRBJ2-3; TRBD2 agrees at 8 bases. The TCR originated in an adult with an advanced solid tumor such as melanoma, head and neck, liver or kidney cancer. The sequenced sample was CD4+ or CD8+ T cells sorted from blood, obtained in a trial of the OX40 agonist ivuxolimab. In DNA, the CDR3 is TGTGCCAGCAGCCACGGTACGGGGGGGCTCACAGATACGCAGTATTTT. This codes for CASSHGTGGLTDTQYF.